This T cell receptor beta chain originates from a study of blood T cell repertoires in COVID-19. About the study: The United States, Italy and Spain were the sources of the acute and convalescent COVID-19 samples. Sources were T cells, B-cell-depleted T cells, or PBMCs; the material itself was cDNA or gDNA.

The germline V gene has CDR1 KGHDR and CDR2 SFDVKD. After removal of 4 bases from V and 4 bases from J, the junction contained 11 bases not matched to a gene. The CDR3 contains 16 residues. Profiled with immunoSEQ multiplex PCR; TCRdb holds only in-frame clones, not every one. The sample lists approximately 200,000 clones; around 85% were seen once. The TCR sequence derives from a woman between 50 and 59 years old with acute or convalescent COVID-19. Sequenced sample: peripheral blood. V and J are TRBV24-1 and TRBJ1-2, with 7 positions matching TRBD1. The CDR3 sequence is CATSDPRQGRSYGYTF. The CDR3 coding sequence is TGTGCCACCAGTGACCCTCGACAGGGCCGATCCTATGGCTACACCTTC.